The 16 T cell receptor beta chains given below trace back to one sample, sequenced in a study of T cell responses to AZD1222 COVID-19 vaccine. Clones were sequenced by immunoSEQ multiplex PCR, and TCRdb holds only the in-frame ones, with some missing. The sample records some 280,000 clones, approximately 94% being singletons. The sample was peripheral blood, taken 28 days after the second AZD1222 dose. The source is an adult who received the AZD1222 COVID-19 vaccine.

The gene calls are TRBV29-1 and TRBJ1-1, with D maybe TRBD1 (5 bases). V dropped 4 bases and J dropped 2 bases, with 14 bases sitting between them. Per the germline V gene, CDR1 is SQVTM and CDR2 is ANQGSEA. The CDR3 is 14 amino acids. CDR3 sequence reads: CSVGQGGANTEAFF. CDR3 bases: TGCAGCGTTGGGCAGGGAGGGGCCAACACTGAAGCTTTCTTT.

The chain carries TRBV5-4 and TRBJ1-1; 7 bases line up with TRBD1. V trimming: 6 bases; J trimming: 7 bases; junction bases outside the gene matches: 9. Germline V gene sequence: CDR1 SGHNT, CDR2 YYREEE (reference sequence). The CDR3 spans 13 residues. Here the CDR3 reads CASTRGSEIEAFF. As DNA, the CDR3 is TGTGCCAGCACCAGGGGGTCGGAGATTGAAGCTTTCTTT.

The chain recombines TRBV5-5 with TRBJ1-1; 9 bases map to TRBD1. The junction had 5 bases not matched to a gene; V was cut back by 3 bases and J by 2 bases. The CDR3 has 15 residues. Germline V gene data show CDR1 as SGHKS and CDR2 as YYEKEE (reference sequence). CDR3 bases: TGTGCCAGCAGCTACCTGGGACAGGGCAACACTGAAGCTTTCTTT. Protein sequence: CASSYLGQGNTEAFF.

The gene calls are TRBV25-1 and TRBJ2-7; no clear D gene. Germline V gives CDR1 MGHDK, CDR2 SYGVNS. The CDR3 loop spans 12 amino acids. V shed 0 bases and J shed 6 bases, with 6 bases lying between them. CDR3 DNA sequence: TGTGCCAGCAGTGAATACCGCGGCGAGCAGTACTTC. Protein: CASSEYRGEQYF.

The chain combines TRBV9 with TRBJ2-3; D might be TRBD2 (6 bases). The length of the CDR3 is 12 residues. Germline V CDR1 and CDR2: SGDLS, YYNGEE. V shed 1 base and J shed 9 bases, with 9 bases lying between them. The CDR3 DNA is TGTGCCAGCAGCGTACCCGGGGGAACGCAGTATTTT. Its protein is CASSVPGGTQYF.

Here the CDR3 reads CASSYRDRATDTQYF. CDR3 DNA: TGTGCCAGCAGTTACAGGGACAGGGCCACAGATACGCAGTATTTT. This chain uses TRBV6-2 or TRBV6-3 with TRBJ2-3; 9 nucleotides match TRBD1. This CDR3 spans 15 amino acids. Germline assignment: CDR1 MNHEY and CDR2 SVGEGT. Unmatched junction bases numbered 2, after V lost 2 bases and J lost 2 bases.

The rearrangement links TRBV6-4 to TRBJ2-3; 8 bases are shared with TRBD2. The CDR3 loop spans 15 amino acids. Germline CDR1 and CDR2: MRHNA and SNTAGT. Germline trimming cut 3 bases from V and 4 bases from J; bases unmatched to any gene: 6. The CDR3 region has the DNA TGTGCCAGCAGTGAAAGCGGGGGAAGGGCAGATACGCAGTATTTT. The encoded protein is CASSESGGRADTQYF.

This chain connects TRBV5-6 to TRBJ2-1; the match to TRBD2 covers 8 bases. This CDR3 is built from 15 residues. Trimming cost V 3 bases and J 5 bases; bases outside gene matches: 7. CDR1 and CDR2 from the germline V gene are SGHDT and YYEEEE. The CDR3 is CASSSTGGRNNEQFF. The CDR3 coding sequence is TGTGCCAGCAGCTCGACGGGGGGGCGGAACAATGAGCAGTTCTTC.

The J gene is TRBJ1-2, the V gene TRBV19; 8 bases agree with TRBD1. This CDR3 comprises 14 residues. Looked up from germline, CDR1 is LNHDA and CDR2 is SQIVND (reference sequence). Trimming cost V 5 bases and J 4 bases; bases outside gene matches: 6. CDR3 in DNA: TGTGCCAGTAGTCCTTCAGGGGGCGCCTATGGCTACACCTTC. Amino acid sequence: CASSPSGGAYGYTF.

This clone came up once. V usage is TRBV27 and J usage is TRBJ1-5, with D perhaps TRBD1 (5 bases). Trimming pared 6 bases from V and 0 bases from J, leaving 18 bases between. The CDR3 extends over 17 amino acids. Germline CDR1 reads MNHEY; CDR2 reads SMNVEV (reference sequence). The CDR3 bases are TGTGCCAGCAGCCTCCGCCTGGGGGGTCGTAGCAATCAGCCCCAGCATTTT. It translates to CASSLRLGGRSNQPQHF.

With respect to this clone: Distinct nucleotide sequences in the sample also encode this CDR3. The chain recombines TRBV7-3 with TRBJ2-3, with TRBD2 identical over 10 bases. This CDR3 comprises 16 residues. CDR1 SGHTA and CDR2 FQGTGA come from the germline V gene. The V gene end was trimmed by 2 bases and the J gene end by 3 bases; junction bases not matched to a gene: 5. DNA of the CDR3: TGTGCCAGCAGCTTAGGGTTAGCGGGAGGAACAGATACGCAGTATTTT. It translates to CASSLGLAGGTDTQYF.

This chain links TRBV6-5 with TRBJ1-1; D not resolved. Trimming stripped 3 bases from V and 1 base from J, with 9 bases between. The CDR3 is 14 residues long. Germline CDR1 reads MNHEY; CDR2 reads SVGAGI. The CDR3, as DNA: TGTGCCAGCAGTTATTGGGAAGGGAACACTGAAGCTTTCTTT. Amino acids: CASSYWEGNTEAFF.

J is TRBJ1-4 and V is TRBV9, with D uncertain. Trimming pared 0 bases from V and 2 bases from J, leaving 11 bases between. Germline assignment: CDR1 SGDLS and CDR2 YYNGEE. The CDR3 covers 16 residues. CDR3 amino acids: CASSVGITGTNEKLFF. In nucleotides, the CDR3 is TGTGCCAGCAGCGTAGGGATAACTGGGACTAATGAAAAACTGTTTTTT. Looking up the rest from reference TRBV9 and TRBJ1-4 gives the full variable domain: DSGVTQTPKHLITATGQRVTLRCSPRSGDLSVYWYQQSLDQGLQFLIQYYNGEERAKGNILERFSAQQFPDLHSELNLSSLELGDSALYFCASSVGITGTNEKLFFGSGTQLSVL.

The genes are TRBV5-4 and TRBJ2-7; 7 positions match TRBD1. The CDR3 is made up of 13 amino acids. Unmatched junction bases numbered 7, after V lost 5 bases and J lost 5 bases. From germline, CDR1 is SGHNT and CDR2 YYREEE (reference sequence). CDR3 sequence reads: CASSQGDINEQYF. The CDR3 DNA follows: TGTGCCAGCAGTCAGGGGGACATCAACGAGCAGTACTTC.

The chain employs TRBV29-1 and TRBJ2-7; D might be TRBD1 (6 bases). Germline CDR1 reads SQVTM; CDR2 reads ANQGSEA. The CDR3 spans 13 residues. V was cut by 1 base and J by 4 bases, with 11 bases left in between. The DNA for the CDR3 is TGCAGCGTTGAAGGAGACAGGATGTACGAGCAGTACTTC. This sequence encodes CSVEGDRMYEQYF.

The CDR3 DNA follows: TGTGCCAGCAGCGTAGCTTCGGGGACTAGCGGGGAGCAGTTCTTC. It encodes CASSVASGTSGEQFF. This chain uses TRBV9 with TRBJ2-1, with TRBD2 matching over 12 bases. The CDR3 runs to 15 residues. Looked up from germline, CDR1 is SGDLS and CDR2 is YYNGEE. Trimming removed 0 bases from V and 10 bases from J; junction bases left unmatched: 5. Full variable domain (outside the CDR3, taken from reference TRBV9 and TRBJ2-1): DSGVTQTPKHLITATGQRVTLRCSPRSGDLSVYWYQQSLDQGLQFLIQYYNGEERAKGNILERFSAQQFPDLHSELNLSSLELGDSALYFCASSVASGTSGEQFFGPGTRLTVL.